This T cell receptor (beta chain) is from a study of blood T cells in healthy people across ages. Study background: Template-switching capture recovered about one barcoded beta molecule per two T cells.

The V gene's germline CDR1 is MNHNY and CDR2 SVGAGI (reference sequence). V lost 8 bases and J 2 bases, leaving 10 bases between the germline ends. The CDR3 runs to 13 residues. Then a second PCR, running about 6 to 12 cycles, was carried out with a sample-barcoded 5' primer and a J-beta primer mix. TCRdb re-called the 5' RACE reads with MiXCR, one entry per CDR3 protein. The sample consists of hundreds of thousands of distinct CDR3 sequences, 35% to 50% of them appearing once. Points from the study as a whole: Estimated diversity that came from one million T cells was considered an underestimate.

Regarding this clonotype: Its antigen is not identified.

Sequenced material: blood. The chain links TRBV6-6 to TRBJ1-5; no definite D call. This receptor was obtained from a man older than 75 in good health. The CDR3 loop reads CASLRQGNQPQHF. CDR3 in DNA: TGTGCCAGCTTACGGCAGGGCAATCAGCCCCAGCATTTT.